The clone carrying this TCR beta chain was counted between two and nine times. Here immunoSEQ multiplex PCR was the method, and the copy in TCRdb shows in-frame clones only, minus some. Here the sample spans around 70,000 clones, around 86% being singletons. V lost 5 bases, J lost 0 bases, and 11 bases lay in between. Looked up from germline, CDR1 is SGHTA and CDR2 is FQGTGA. The CDR3 runs 15 residues. The data are from a study of blood T cell repertoires in COVID-19. Study-wide background: T cells, B-cell-depleted T cells, or PBMCs supplied cDNA or gDNA.

V gene TRBV7-3 combines with J gene TRBJ2-1; unclear D gene. This sequence was found in a woman aged 80 or over with active or convalescent COVID-19. Sequences were obtained from peripheral blood. The CDR3 sequence is CASSPRESSYNEQFF. CDR3 in DNA: TGTGCCAGCAGCCCCCGAGAGTCCTCCTACAATGAGCAGTTCTTC. Using reference TRBV7-3 and TRBJ2-1 for the parts outside the CDR3, the full variable domain is GAGVSQTPSNKVTEKGKYVELRCDPISGHTALYWYRQSLGQGPEFLIYFQGTGAADDSGLPNDRFFAVRPEGSVSTLKIQRTERGDSAVYLCASSPRESSYNEQFFGPGTRLTVL.